The 22 T cell receptor beta chains below come from one sample, sequenced in a study of control samples from healthy donors and cancer patients. Measured with immunoSEQ multiplex PCR; TCRdb has only the in-frame clones, and not every one. The table lists fewer than 500,000 clones, over 75% of them singletons. Sequenced input: PBMCs. These TCRs come from a man in his forties or fifties with head and neck cancer.

This chain joins TRBV12-3 or TRBV12-4 and TRBJ1-1; no clear D. This CDR3 is built from 12 residues. Deletions cut 3 bases from V and 11 bases from J, with 13 bases between. This CDR3 reads CASSFREGLAFF. Written as DNA, the CDR3 is TGTGCCAGCAGTTTCCGTGAAGGGTTGGCTTTCTTT.

The rearrangement joins TRBV7-3 to TRBJ2-5, with 12 nucleotides matching TRBD2. Trimming took 5 bases from V and 3 from J; bases not matched to a gene: 4. CDR1 is SGHTA and CDR2 is FQGTGA in the germline V gene. The CDR3 has 15 amino acids. The DNA of the CDR3 is TGTGCCAGCAGCCAACTAGCGGGGGGCGAAGAGACCCAGTACTTC. Translation: CASSQLAGGEETQYF.

The chain uses TRBV9 and TRBJ1-2, with TRBD1 identical over 9 bases. The length of the CDR3 is 14 residues. V trimming: 0 bases; J trimming: 8 bases; junction bases outside the gene matches: 5. Germline V lookup: CDR1 SGDLS, CDR2 YYNGEE. The CDR3 here is CASSVVDRGYGYTF. In DNA form, the CDR3 reads TGTGCCAGCAGCGTAGTTGACAGGGGGTACGGCTACACCTTC. The whole variable domain, filled in from reference TRBV9 and TRBJ1-2, reads DSGVTQTPKHLITATGQRVTLRCSPRSGDLSVYWYQQSLDQGLQFLIQYYNGEERAKGNILERFSAQQFPDLHSELNLSSLELGDSALYFCASSVVDRGYGYTFGSGTRLTVV.

In the case of this clone: Additional DNA sequences in this sample encode the identical CDR3. The rearrangement joins TRBV18 to TRBJ2-2; D gene ambiguous. CDR3 length: 17 amino acids. The germline V and J ends were trimmed by 2 bases and 0 bases, with 13 bases remaining between them. Germline CDR1 KGHSH, CDR2 LQKENI. The CDR3 reads CASSPALGATNTGELFF. The CDR3 region has the DNA TGTGCCAGCTCACCAGCCCTGGGCGCCACGAACACCGGGGAGCTGTTTTTT. Variable domain in full (rest from reference TRBV18 and TRBJ2-2): NAGVMQNPRHLVRRRGQEARLRCSPMKGHSHVYWYRQLPEEGLKFMVYLQKENIIDESGMPKERFSAEFPKEGPSILRIQQVVRGDSAAYFCASSPALGATNTGELFFGEGSRLTVL.

The gene calls are TRBV29-1 and TRBJ2-7, with D unresolved. This CDR3 contains 13 residues. V was shortened by 0 bases and J by 0 bases, with 6 bases between the two germline ends. CDR1 is SQVTM and CDR2 is ANQGSEA in the germline V gene. Written as DNA, the CDR3 is TGCAGCGTTGAAGACTCCTTCTCCTACGAGCAGTACTTC. Protein product: CSVEDSFSYEQYF.

V gene TRBV30 combines with J gene TRBJ1-1; the match to TRBD1 covers 11 bases. CDR3 length equals 15 residues. J lost 3 bases, V lost 4 bases, and 7 bases had no gene match. The germline CDR1 and CDR2 sequences are GTSNPN and SVGIG (reference sequence). The CDR3 is CAWTGTGGRDTEAFF. CDR3 DNA: TGTGCCTGGACAGGGACAGGGGGAAGAGACACTGAAGCTTTCTTT.

This clone was detected once. The chain recombines TRBV11-2 with TRBJ1-5; 9 positions agree with TRBD1. The CDR3 extends over 14 amino acids. Germline V gene data show CDR1 as SGHAT and CDR2 as FQNNGV. Unmatched junction bases numbered 6, after V lost 6 bases and J lost 6 bases. The CDR3 here is CASSSQGAGQPQHF. The DNA of the CDR3 is TGTGCCAGCAGTTCACAGGGGGCAGGTCAGCCCCAGCATTTT.

V usage is TRBV27 and J usage is TRBJ2-2; no clear D gene. The CDR3 loop spans 14 amino acids. Germline CDR1 is MNHEY and CDR2 is SMNVEV (reference sequence). Trimming left V 10 bases short and J 7 bases short, with 19 bases between. CDR3: CATKATAVYGELFF. The CDR3 nucleotides are TGTGCCACCAAGGCCACTGCGGTGTACGGGGAGCTGTTTTTT.

Turning to this clone: Sequence at one end of the junction differs from germline and may be a read error. The chain couples TRBV7-7 to TRBJ2-1, with D unclear. Per germline, CDR1 SSHAT and CDR2 FNYEAQ (reference sequence). CDR3 size: 15 residues. This CDR3 is CASSTDWNNYNEQFF. The CDR3, as DNA: TGTGCTAGCAGCACCGATTGGAATAACTACAATGAGCAGTTCTTC.

CDR3 residues: CSVQGAGGYTF. In DNA, the CDR3 is TGCAGTGTCCAGGGGGCCGGTGGCTACACCTTC. This chain joins TRBV20-1 and TRBJ1-2; 8 nucleotides match TRBD1. This CDR3 region has 11 residues. V shed 7 bases, J shed 7 bases, and the junction held 5 bases outside the gene matches. In germline, CDR1 is DFQATT, CDR2 SNEGSKA (reference sequence).

This chain connects TRBV11-1 to TRBJ1-3; 12 bases line up with TRBD1. With V trimmed by 4 bases and J by 4 bases, 5 bases remained unmatched. The length of the CDR3 is 16 residues. Looked up from germline, CDR1 is SGHAT and CDR2 is FQDESV (reference sequence). CDR3 loop: CASSWGQGADGNTIYF. In nucleotides, the CDR3 is TGTGCCAGCAGCTGGGGACAGGGGGCCGACGGAAACACCATATATTTT.

The chain uses TRBV5-6 and TRBJ2-5, with D possibly matching TRBD1 (6 bases). Per the germline V gene, CDR1 is SGHDT and CDR2 is YYEEEE. V was clipped by 2 bases and J by 4 bases, with 12 bases between them. The length of the CDR3 is 14 residues. CDR3 loop: CASSFPQGRETQYF. DNA of the CDR3: TGTGCCAGCAGCTTCCCTCAGGGGAGAGAGACCCAGTACTTC.

V is TRBV5-6 and J is TRBJ1-6; 8 bases line up with TRBD1. Per germline, CDR1 SGHDT and CDR2 YYEEEE. This CDR3 contains 14 residues. Trimming took 7 bases from V and 9 from J; bases not matched to a gene: 9. The CDR3 loop reads CASRWDRSASPLHF. DNA for the CDR3: TGTGCCAGCCGTTGGGACAGGTCGGCTTCACCCCTCCACTTT. Filled out from reference TRBV5-6 and TRBJ1-6, the complete variable domain reads DAGVTQSPTHLIKTRGQQVTLRCSPKSGHDTVSWYQQALGQGPQFIFQYYEEEERQRGNFPDRFSGHQFPNYSSELNVNALLLGDSALYLCASRWDRSASPLHFGNGTRLTVT.

The rearrangement uses TRBV5-5 and TRBJ1-1; 7 nucleotides align to TRBD1. The CDR3 consists of 16 residues. Unmatched junction bases numbered 6, after V lost 0 bases and J lost 1 base. Germline V gives CDR1 SGHKS, CDR2 YYEKEE (reference sequence). The CDR3 DNA reads TGTGCCAGCAGCTTGGGACAGGGTTTAGGGAACACTGAAGCTTTCTTT. It specifies CASSLGQGLGNTEAFF.

The chain is built from TRBV7-3 and TRBJ1-3; 7 positions match TRBD1. The germline CDR1 and CDR2 sequences are SGHTA and FQGTGA. The CDR3 totals 14 residues. J was trimmed by 1 base and V by 4 bases; bases with no gene match: 1. The CDR3 spells CASSSGGSGNTIYF. The CDR3 DNA follows: TGTGCCAGCAGCTCAGGGGGTTCTGGAAACACCATATATTTT.

This clone came up a few times. This chain links TRBV28 with TRBJ2-3; D call uncertain. The CDR3 has 14 residues. Trimming removed 6 bases at V and 2 bases at J, with 12 bases between. Germline lookup yields CDR1 MDHEN and CDR2 SYDVKM. The chain's CDR3 is CASSPVRPTDTQYF. The CDR3, as DNA: TGTGCCAGCAGCCCCGTCCGACCCACAGATACGCAGTATTTT.

This chain connects TRBV11-2 to TRBJ2-7, with TRBD1 matching over 7 bases. In germline, CDR1 is SGHAT, CDR2 FQNNGV. V trimming: 3 bases; J trimming: 0 bases; junction bases outside the gene matches: 11. The CDR3 loop spans 17 amino acids. The CDR3 loop reads CASSFGLDRLSSYEQYF. The CDR3 DNA reads TGTGCCAGCAGCTTTGGACTGGACAGGTTGAGCTCCTACGAGCAGTACTTC. Complete variable domain (other parts from reference TRBV11-2 and TRBJ2-7): EAGVAQSPRYKIIEKRQSVAFWCNPISGHATLYWYQQILGQGPKLLIQFQNNGVVDDSQLPKDRFSAERLKGVDSTLKIQPAKLEDSAVYLCASSFGLDRLSSYEQYFGPGTRLTVT.

The V gene is TRBV11-2, the J gene TRBJ1-1; no clear D gene. This CDR3 region has 14 residues. V was pared by 2 bases and J by 6 bases, with 13 bases between. Germline values: CDR1 SGHAT, CDR2 FQNNGV. In DNA form, the CDR3 reads TGTGCCAGCAGCTTACTAGCCCGTGGGGCTGAAGCTTTCTTT. Residues: CASSLLARGAEAFF.

This chain uses TRBV11-2 with TRBJ2-2; 10 bases map to TRBD1. The length of the CDR3 is 14 residues. Germline V gene sequence: CDR1 SGHAT, CDR2 FQNNGV. V lost 1 base, J lost 9 bases, and 2 bases stayed unmatched. The CDR3 region is CASSLATGGRELFF. CDR3 nucleotide sequence: TGTGCCAGCAGCTTAGCGACAGGGGGCCGGGAGCTGTTTTTT.

The rearrangement links TRBV9 to TRBJ1-1; D remains ambiguous. The CDR3 contains 13 residues. V was trimmed by 0 bases and J by 6 bases, leaving 9 bases between them. Germline V gene data show CDR1 as SGDLS and CDR2 as YYNGEE. Here the CDR3 DNA reads TGTGCCAGCAGCGTAGCCGGCCCGGCTGAAGCTTTCTTT. Its translation is CASSVAGPAEAFF.

This chain uses TRBV4-3 with TRBJ1-6; D is unresolved. Trimming stripped 4 bases from V and 7 bases from J, with 20 bases between. In germline, CDR1 is LGHNA, CDR2 YSLEER. CDR3 size: 17 residues. The CDR3 DNA reads TGCGCCAGCAGCCCGCGACACAGCGGGCGGTGGAATTCACCCCTCCACTTT. Residues: CASSPRHSGRWNSPLHF.

The chain is built from TRBV27 and TRBJ2-2; 11 nucleotides match TRBD2. V trimming: 3 bases; J trimming: 5 bases; junction bases outside the gene matches: 2. The CDR3 has 15 residues. Germline V gene lookup returns CDR1 MNHEY and CDR2 SMNVEV (reference sequence). This chain's CDR3 is CASSFPSGGTGELFF. CDR3 coding DNA: TGTGCCAGCAGTTTCCCTAGCGGGGGGACCGGGGAGCTGTTTTTT.